This TCR beta chain came from a study of blood T cells in healthy people across ages. Points from the study as a whole: Higher diversity, along with more naive CD4+ cells, distinguished long-lived donors from aged donors. A roughly linear age-dependent decrease characterized TCR beta diversity per million T cells.

This clonotype has just a few counts. The antigen is unknown. For the second PCR, which ran for about 6 to 12 cycles, a sample-barcoded 5' primer and a J-beta primer mix were used. A template-switch adaptor that had 12 random nucleotides put a tag on each cDNA molecule. TCRdb itself ran the 5' RACE reads through MiXCR, one entry per CDR3 protein. The repertoire has hundreds of thousands of distinct CDR3 sequences, 20% to 25% of them found once; the top ten carry 9% to 9.5%. There are 17 residues in the CDR3. The same data also went into a second study, on T cells of mothers and their children. That source reports: Similar thymic selection effects on TCR recombination output appear in pairs, both related and unrelated.

The sample consisted of blood. The clonotype originates from a boy aged 5-17 years in good health. The chain uses TRBV12-3 or TRBV12-4 and TRBJ2-5; a weak D match, TRBD2 (5 bases). The closer fit of TRBJ2-7 to the DNA end suggests the J call may be wrong. The CDR3 DNA is TGTGCCAGCAGCCCAACCCTACTAGGACTTGCGGCCTACGAGCAGTACTTC. The encoded protein is CASSPTLLGLAAYEQYF.